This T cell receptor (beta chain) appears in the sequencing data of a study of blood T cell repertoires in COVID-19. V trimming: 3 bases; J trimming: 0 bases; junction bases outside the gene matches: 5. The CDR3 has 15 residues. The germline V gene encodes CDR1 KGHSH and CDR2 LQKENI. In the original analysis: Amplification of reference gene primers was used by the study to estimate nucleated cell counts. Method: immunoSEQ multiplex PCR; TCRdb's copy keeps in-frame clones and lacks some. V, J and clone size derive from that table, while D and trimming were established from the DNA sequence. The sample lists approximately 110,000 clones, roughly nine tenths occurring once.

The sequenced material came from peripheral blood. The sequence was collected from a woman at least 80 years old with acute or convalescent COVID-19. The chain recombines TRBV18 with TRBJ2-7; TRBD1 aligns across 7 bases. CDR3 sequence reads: CASSPAKGASYEQYF. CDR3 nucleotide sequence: TGTGCCAGCTCACCGGCGAAGGGGGCCTCCTACGAGCAGTACTTC.